This TCR beta chain came from a study of OX40 agonist ivuxolimab in advanced cancers. As for the study in general: With ivuxolimab, an agonistic anti-OX40 (CD134) antibody, patients were treated. Age averaged around 59 years (range roughly 23 to 80), and 82.7% were male.

Germline V gives CDR1 MNHEY, CDR2 SMNVEV (reference sequence). V lost 3 bases and J lost 2, with 8 bases in between. The CDR3 spans 14 residues. Sequencing used immunoSEQ multiplex PCR; TCRdb keeps in-frame clones, though not all of them. The sample lists around 10,000 clones, approximately 71% occurring once. This chain connects TRBV27 to TRBJ1-3, with a tentative D call TRBD1 (5 bases). This TCR came from an adult with an advanced solid tumor such as melanoma, head and neck, liver or kidney cancer. The sample was CD4+ or CD8+ T cells sorted from blood, taken in a trial of the OX40 agonist ivuxolimab. The CDR3 spells CASSFRATGNTIYF. The DNA for the CDR3 is TGTGCCAGCAGTTTCAGGGCAACTGGAAACACCATATATTTT.